Presented here are 17 T cell receptor beta chains from one specimen sequenced in a study of control samples from healthy donors and cancer patients. TCRdb's table, derived via immunoSEQ multiplex PCR, lists solely in-frame clones and lacks some. The sample gives 150,000 to 200,000 clones, just over 85% of which show up once; about 1.8% is in the top ten. Sequenced material: blood. The receptors derive from a man aged 18 to 29 in good health.

The chain couples TRBV4-1 to TRBJ2-6; 8 bases match TRBD1. Germline V CDR1 and CDR2: MGHRA, YSYEKL. The CDR3 length is 18 residues. Losses at the gene ends were 4 bases for V and 4 bases for J; bases not matched to a gene: 12. CDR3 residues: CASSPGTGLLVGANVLTF. CDR3 in DNA: TGCGCCAGCAGCCCCGGGACAGGCCTTCTCGTGGGGGCCAACGTCCTGACTTTC.

The chain carries TRBV11-2 and TRBJ1-2, with D possibly being TRBD1 (6 bases). V lost 5 bases and J lost 4, with 14 bases in between. Germline V gives CDR1 SGHAT, CDR2 FQNNGV. The CDR3 covers 14 residues. CDR3 nucleotide sequence: TGTGCCAGCAGCCCGGGGAACAGGGTCTATGGCTACACCTTC. Protein sequence: CASSPGNRVYGYTF. The whole variable domain, filled in from reference TRBV11-2 and TRBJ1-2, reads EAGVAQSPRYKIIEKRQSVAFWCNPISGHATLYWYQQILGQGPKLLIQFQNNGVVDDSQLPKDRFSAERLKGVDSTLKIQPAKLEDSAVYLCASSPGNRVYGYTFGSGTRLTVV.

The chain links TRBV7-9 to TRBJ1-2; D possibly corresponds to TRBD1 (5 bases). This CDR3 comprises 16 residues. The V gene's germline CDR1 is SEHNR and CDR2 FQNEAQ (reference sequence). Trimming shortened V by 2 bases and J by 0 bases, and 13 bases separated the two germline ends. The CDR3 DNA reads as TGTGCCAGCAGCTTAACTATGGGGGTTACTAACTATGGCTACACCTTC. Its translation is CASSLTMGVTNYGYTF.

In DNA, the CDR3 is TGTGCCAGCAGTTACTCGAGCCAGAACTATGGCTACACCTTC. Translated: CASSYSSQNYGYTF. This chain uses TRBV6-6 with TRBJ1-2; D is unresolved. V lost 0 bases, J lost 2 bases, and 7 bases lay in between. CDR3 length: 14 amino acids. Germline CDR1 and CDR2: MNHNY and SVGAGI (reference sequence).

This clone came up once. V is TRBV25-1 and J is TRBJ1-1, with D unclear. Germline CDR1 and CDR2: MGHDK and SYGVNS. This CDR3 comprises 12 residues. V was clipped by 5 bases and J by 5 bases, with 9 bases between them. This CDR3 reads CASSPTGTEAFF. The DNA for the CDR3 is TGTGCCAGCAGTCCTACGGGTACTGAAGCTTTCTTT.

The V and J genes are TRBV6-1 and TRBJ1-6; no definite D call. Germline V gives CDR1 MNHNS, CDR2 SASEGT. V was trimmed by 2 bases and J by 10 bases, leaving 12 bases between them. The CDR3 is 14 residues long. CDR3 DNA: TGTGCCAGCAGTGAACCAAGGATAAGCTCACCCCTCCACTTT. Protein product: CASSEPRISSPLHF.

This clone was detected only a few times. The chain employs TRBV4-2 and TRBJ2-6; 12 bases are a match to TRBD2. Germline-derived CDR1 and CDR2 are LGHNA and YNFKEQ. Unmatched junction bases numbered 9, after V lost 2 bases and J lost 4 bases. This CDR3 region has 19 residues. For the CDR3, the DNA is TGTGCCAGCAGCCAAAGGACTAGCGGGGCCCCTGACGGGGCCAACGTCCTGACTTTC. Protein product: CASSQRTSGAPDGANVLTF.

The chain carries TRBV25-1 and TRBJ2-3; 7 bases line up with TRBD1. Looked up from germline, CDR1 is MGHDK and CDR2 is SYGVNS. The CDR3 has 14 residues. The J segment lost 6 bases and the V segment lost 4 bases, leaving 7 bases of the junction unmatched. The CDR3 nucleotides read TGTGCCAGCAGTGTGGCAGGGGGACGGGATACGCAGTATTTT. Translation gives CASSVAGGRDTQYF.

A single count supports this clone. The CDR3 is CAWSVEGLTEAFF. CDR3 coding DNA: TGTGCCTGGAGTGTTGAGGGGCTAACTGAAGCTTTCTTT. This chain joins TRBV30 and TRBJ1-1; tentatively, D is TRBD1 (5 bases). The CDR3 is 13 residues long. Trimming removed 0 bases from V and 5 bases from J, with 10 bases in between. CDR1 GTSNPN and CDR2 SVGIG come from the germline V gene (reference sequence).

The chain recombines TRBV9 with TRBJ2-5, with 7 bases identical to TRBD1. This CDR3 comprises 14 residues. With 0 bases clipped from V and 5 bases from J, the junction kept 4 bases outside the gene matches. CDR1 is SGDLS and CDR2 is YYNGEE in the germline V gene. CDR3: CASSVEGGLETQYF. The DNA for the CDR3 is TGTGCCAGCAGCGTAGAAGGGGGCCTGGAGACCCAGTACTTC.

This rearrangement joins TRBV5-4 to TRBJ2-3, with D tentatively TRBD1 (5 bases). The CDR3 is 15 amino acids. V was clipped by 4 bases and J by 6 bases, with 18 bases between them. Germline CDR1 and CDR2: SGHNT and YYREEE (reference sequence). The CDR3 spells CASSQGQTPRDTQYF. The CDR3 DNA reads TGTGCCAGCAGCCAGGGCCAAACCCCAAGGGATACGCAGTATTTT. Variable domain in full (rest from reference TRBV5-4 and TRBJ2-3): ETGVTQSPTHLIKTRGQQVTLRCSSQSGHNTVSWYQQALGQGPQFIFQYYREEENGRGNFPPRFSGLQFPNYSSELNVNALELDDSALYLCASSQGQTPRDTQYFGPGTRLTVL.

The CDR3 reads CAYSGYEQYF. DNA for the CDR3: TGTGCCTACTCGGGGTACGAGCAGTACTTC. The V call is TRBV30, the J call TRBJ2-7; tentative D call: TRBD2 (5 bases). This CDR3 has 10 residues. Germline V CDR1 and CDR2: GTSNPN, SVGIG (reference sequence). V was shortened by 7 bases and J by 4 bases, with 8 bases between the two germline ends.

The rearrangement links TRBV18 to TRBJ1-5; tentative D call: TRBD1 (5 bases). This CDR3 has 14 amino acids. Germline CDR1 KGHSH, CDR2 LQKENI. Trimming took 4 bases from V and 2 from J, leaving 9 bases between them. The CDR3 sequence is CASSQLQGNQPQHF. The CDR3 DNA sequence: TGTGCCAGCTCACAACTACAGGGCAATCAGCCCCAGCATTTT.

About this clone itself: This sample also contains other DNA sequences that code for the same CDR3. The rearrangement uses TRBV2 and TRBJ2-1; the match to TRBD2 covers 8 bases. V lost 4 bases to trimming and J lost 2 bases; unmatched junction nucleotides: 4. CDR1 is SNHLY and CDR2 is FYNNEI in the germline V gene. The CDR3 is 15 amino acids. Written as DNA, the CDR3 is TGTGCCAGCAGTGTCCAGCGGGGGCCCTACAATGAGCAGTTCTTC. This encodes CASSVQRGPYNEQFF. The complete variable domain, with remaining parts taken from reference TRBV2 and TRBJ2-1, reads EPEVTQTPSHQVTQMGQEVILRCVPISNHLYFYWYRQILGQKVEFLVSFYNNEISEKSEIFDDQFSVERPDGSNFTLKIRSTKLEDSAMYFCASSVQRGPYNEQFFGPGTRLTVL.

Here the CDR3 reads CASSQDLAGGNEKLFF. CDR3 nucleotides: TGTGCCAGCAGCCAAGATCTCGCAGGGGGAAATGAAAAACTGTTTTTT. The J gene is TRBJ1-4, the V gene TRBV4-2, with 7 bases identical to TRBD1. This CDR3 region has 16 residues. Germline V lookup: CDR1 LGHNA, CDR2 YNFKEQ. V shed 0 bases, J shed 5 bases, and the junction held 6 bases outside the gene matches.

The rearrangement links TRBV18 to TRBJ1-2; D is undetermined. Germline V gene data show CDR1 as KGHSH and CDR2 as LQKENI. Trimming left V 2 bases short and J 7 bases short, with 20 bases between. The CDR3 consists of 16 residues. CDR3 bases: TGTGCCAGCTCACCATCGGAGGCAGGCGGCACCTCTGGCTACACCTTC. Its protein is CASSPSEAGGTSGYTF.

V gene TRBV6-5 combines with J gene TRBJ1-2; D ambiguous. In germline, CDR1 is MNHEY, CDR2 SVGAGI. This CDR3 is built from 13 residues. With 4 bases removed from V and 6 bases from J, the gap between germline ends came to 12 bases. The CDR3 here is CASSFFRGHGYTF. The CDR3 DNA sequence: TGTGCCAGCAGTTTCTTTCGCGGCCATGGCTACACCTTC.